This T cell receptor (beta chain) was identified during a study of blood T cell repertoires in COVID-19. Germline assignment: CDR1 LGHDT and CDR2 YNNKEL (reference sequence). Germline trimming cut 0 bases from V and 6 bases from J; bases unmatched to any gene: 2. This CDR3 has 14 residues. Assay used: immunoSEQ multiplex PCR; TCRdb lists only in-frame clones, some missing. The data contain 200,000 to 250,000 clones, 88% of them singletons. The sequence was collected from a woman in her sixties with acute or convalescent COVID-19. The rearrangement links TRBV3-1 (or the pseudogene TRBV3-2) to TRBJ2-1; 7 bases agree with TRBD2. Input material: peripheral blood. As DNA, the CDR3 is TGTGCCAGCAGCCAAGAATGGGAGGGCAATGAGCAGTTCTTC. Translated, it gives CASSQEWEGNEQFF.